This TCR beta chain originates from a study of cytomegalovirus exposure and HLA in healthy donors. The CDR3 has 15 amino acids. Between the trimmed V and J ends, which lost 1 base and 4 bases, there was a span of 11 bases. The V gene's germline CDR1 is SGHVS and CDR2 FQNEAQ. The sample holds a few counts of this clone. Primers: 60 Vbeta forward and 13 Jbeta reverse. The assay was immunoSEQ multiplex PCR, and TCRdb's table has in-frame clones only and misses some. The sample has around 60,000 clones; 80% are singletons. The clonotype was recovered from a male donor in good health and CMV-seronegative. Input material: PBMCs. V and J are TRBV7-8 and TRBJ1-3, with no clear D. CDR3 coding DNA: TGTGCCAGCAGCTTAGGGATCGGGTTCGGAAACACCATATATTTT. This codes for CASSLGIGFGNTIYF.